These T cell receptor beta chains were read from a single sample in a study of T-cell reconstitution after alpha-beta-depleted transplantation in children. TCRdb re-analysed the PCR reads in MiXCR, keeping a single row per CDR3 protein. Of 200,000 to 250,000 distinct CDR3 sequences listed, approximately 9% are singletons. Sequences were derived from PBMCs from the stem cell graft donor, sampled from the stem cell graft. The source of these receptors is a human donor who donated a stem cell graft to a child with acute lymphoblastic leukemia. CDR3s include the opening cysteine and the closing phenylalanine or tryptophan. Fields, in order: V gene, CDR3 length, D gene, clone size, J gene, CDR3 protein, CDR3 DNA. D genes are given only for firm matches. A row's size may be missing; if present it is once, few, many or a size class.

v_call: TRBV10-3
cdr3_length: 12
d_call: NA
clone_size: few
j_call: TRBJ1-5
cdr3_aa: CAISGEGQPQHF
cdr3_nt: TGTGCCATCAGTGGTGAGGGCCAGCCCCAGCATTTT

v_call: TRBV28
cdr3_length: 16
d_call: NA
clone_size: many
j_call: TRBJ2-2
cdr3_aa: CASIPMGRPNTGELFF
cdr3_nt: TGTGCCAGCATCCCCATGGGCAGACCCAACACCGGGGAGCTGTTTTTT

v_call: TRBV7-2
cdr3_length: 15
d_call: NA
clone_size: few
j_call: TRBJ2-2
cdr3_aa: CASSLQGGITGELFF
cdr3_nt: TGTGCCAGCAGCCTCCAAGGAGGGATCACCGGGGAGCTGTTTTTT

v_call: TRBV6-1
cdr3_length: 14
d_call: NA
clone_size: few
j_call: TRBJ2-3
cdr3_aa: CAILERGGVDTQYF
cdr3_nt: TGTGCCATCCTCGAAAGAGGGGGGGTGGATACGCAGTATTTT

v_call: TRBV6-2/TRBV6-3
cdr3_length: 16
d_call: TRBD2
clone_size: NA
j_call: TRBJ2-4
cdr3_aa: CASSWMGLAGKNIQYF
cdr3_nt: TGTGCCAGCAGTTGGATGGGACTAGCGGGCAAAAACATTCAGTACTTC

v_call: TRBV6-5
cdr3_length: 14
d_call: NA
clone_size: NA
j_call: TRBJ2-3
cdr3_aa: CASSYRQGTDTQYF
cdr3_nt: TGTGCCAGCAGTTACCGTCAGGGTACAGATACGCAGTATTTT

v_call: TRBV29-1
cdr3_length: 13
d_call: TRBD1
clone_size: many
j_call: TRBJ2-1
cdr3_aa: CSVFGTVYNEQFF
cdr3_nt: TGCAGCGTATTCGGGACAGTCTACAATGAGCAGTTCTTC

v_call: TRBV3-1
cdr3_length: 16
d_call: NA
clone_size: many
j_call: TRBJ2-2
cdr3_aa: CASSQRGGPRTGELFF
cdr3_nt: TGTGCCAGCAGCCAGAGGGGGGGGCCGCGCACCGGGGAGCTGTTTTTT

v_call: TRBV23-1
cdr3_length: 12
d_call: NA
clone_size: few
j_call: TRBJ1-1
cdr3_aa: CASSQSRVESFF
cdr3_nt: TGCGCCAGCAGTCAATCAAGGGTTGAGTCTTTCTTT

v_call: TRBV20-1
cdr3_length: 14
d_call: TRBD1
clone_size: many
j_call: TRBJ2-7
cdr3_aa: CSARRTGGTYEQYF
cdr3_nt: TGCAGTGCTAGGAGGACAGGGGGGACCTACGAGCAGTACTTC

v_call: TRBV28
cdr3_length: 13
d_call: NA
clone_size: NA
j_call: TRBJ1-2
cdr3_aa: CASSLASGDGYTF
cdr3_nt: TGTGCCAGCAGTTTGGCGTCAGGGGATGGCTACACCTTC

v_call: TRBV27
cdr3_length: 13
d_call: NA
clone_size: NA
j_call: TRBJ1-1
cdr3_aa: CASSFWSNTEAFF
cdr3_nt: TGTGCCAGCAGTTTCTGGTCGAACACTGAAGCTTTCTTT

v_call: TRBV7-6
cdr3_length: 15
d_call: TRBD1
clone_size: NA
j_call: TRBJ1-1
cdr3_aa: CASSLSGQGYTEAFF
cdr3_nt: TGTGCCAGCAGCTTATCAGGACAGGGATACACTGAAGCTTTCTTT

v_call: TRBV2
cdr3_length: 16
d_call: TRBD2
clone_size: NA
j_call: TRBJ2-5
cdr3_aa: CASSYGLAGLEETQYF
cdr3_nt: TGTGCCAGCAGCTACGGACTAGCGGGTCTGGAAGAGACCCAGTACTTC

v_call: TRBV3-1
cdr3_length: 17
d_call: NA
clone_size: NA
j_call: TRBJ2-3
cdr3_aa: CASSQETGIPYTDTQYF
cdr3_nt: TGTGCCAGCAGCCAAGAAACCGGAATTCCTTACACAGATACGCAGTATTTT

v_call: TRBV7-6
cdr3_length: 15
d_call: NA
clone_size: few
j_call: TRBJ2-5
cdr3_aa: CASSTGSGRGETQYF
cdr3_nt: TGTGCCAGCAGCACAGGCTCAGGGCGCGGAGAGACCCAGTACTTC

v_call: TRBV7-9
cdr3_length: 16
d_call: TRBD2
clone_size: NA
j_call: TRBJ2-1
cdr3_aa: CASSLAQSSGGREQFF
cdr3_nt: TGTGCCAGCAGCTTAGCGCAATCTAGCGGAGGTAGGGAGCAGTTCTTC

v_call: TRBV29-1
cdr3_length: 14
d_call: NA
clone_size: many
j_call: TRBJ2-7
cdr3_aa: CSVAGWGGSYEQYF
cdr3_nt: TGCAGCGTTGCAGGGTGGGGCGGCTCCTACGAGCAGTACTTC

v_call: TRBV7-9
cdr3_length: 19
d_call: TRBD1
clone_size: NA
j_call: TRBJ2-1
cdr3_aa: CASSARIDRVPSDPREQFF
cdr3_nt: TGTGCCAGCAGCGCCCGCATAGACAGGGTCCCATCCGACCCAAGAGAGCAGTTCTTC

v_call: TRBV5-1
cdr3_length: 16
d_call: NA
clone_size: NA
j_call: TRBJ2-5
cdr3_aa: CASSSTLSAVKETQYF
cdr3_nt: TGCGCCAGCAGCTCCACCCTATCTGCAGTAAAAGAGACCCAGTACTTC

v_call: TRBV3-1
cdr3_length: 15
d_call: NA
clone_size: few
j_call: TRBJ2-7
cdr3_aa: CASSQGSDPFYEQYF
cdr3_nt: TGTGCCAGCAGCCAAGGTAGCGATCCGTTCTACGAGCAGTACTTC

v_call: TRBV10-2
cdr3_length: 12
d_call: NA
clone_size: few
j_call: TRBJ2-5
cdr3_aa: CASSRFQETQYF
cdr3_nt: TGCGCCAGCAGTCGGTTCCAAGAGACCCAGTACTTC

v_call: TRBV5-1
cdr3_length: 16
d_call: TRBD1
clone_size: many
j_call: TRBJ1-1
cdr3_aa: CASSFGTGGLNTEAFF
cdr3_nt: TGCGCCAGCAGCTTCGGGACAGGGGGTTTGAACACTGAAGCTTTCTTT

v_call: TRBV7-6
cdr3_length: 15
d_call: TRBD2
clone_size: few
j_call: TRBJ2-1
cdr3_aa: CASSLFSSGVYEQFF
cdr3_nt: TGTGCCAGCAGCTTATTTTCTAGCGGGGTCTATGAGCAGTTCTTC

v_call: TRBV10-3
cdr3_length: 12
d_call: NA
clone_size: few
j_call: TRBJ2-1
cdr3_aa: CAVSGTYNEQFF
cdr3_nt: TGTGCCGTCTCCGGGACTTACAATGAGCAGTTCTTC

v_call: TRBV11-2
cdr3_length: 15
d_call: NA
clone_size: few
j_call: TRBJ2-1
cdr3_aa: CASSPVRSQGNEQFF
cdr3_nt: TGTGCCAGCAGCCCCGTCCGTTCCCAGGGCAATGAGCAGTTCTTC

v_call: TRBV5-6
cdr3_length: 16
d_call: NA
clone_size: many
j_call: TRBJ1-5
cdr3_aa: CASSSLGQHSNQPQHF
cdr3_nt: TGTGCCAGCAGCTCCCTTGGACAGCATAGCAATCAGCCCCAGCATTTT

v_call: TRBV20-1
cdr3_length: 13
d_call: NA
clone_size: NA
j_call: TRBJ1-3
cdr3_aa: CSAAGDGGNTIYF
cdr3_nt: TGCAGTGCTGCCGGGGACGGTGGAAACACCATATATTTT